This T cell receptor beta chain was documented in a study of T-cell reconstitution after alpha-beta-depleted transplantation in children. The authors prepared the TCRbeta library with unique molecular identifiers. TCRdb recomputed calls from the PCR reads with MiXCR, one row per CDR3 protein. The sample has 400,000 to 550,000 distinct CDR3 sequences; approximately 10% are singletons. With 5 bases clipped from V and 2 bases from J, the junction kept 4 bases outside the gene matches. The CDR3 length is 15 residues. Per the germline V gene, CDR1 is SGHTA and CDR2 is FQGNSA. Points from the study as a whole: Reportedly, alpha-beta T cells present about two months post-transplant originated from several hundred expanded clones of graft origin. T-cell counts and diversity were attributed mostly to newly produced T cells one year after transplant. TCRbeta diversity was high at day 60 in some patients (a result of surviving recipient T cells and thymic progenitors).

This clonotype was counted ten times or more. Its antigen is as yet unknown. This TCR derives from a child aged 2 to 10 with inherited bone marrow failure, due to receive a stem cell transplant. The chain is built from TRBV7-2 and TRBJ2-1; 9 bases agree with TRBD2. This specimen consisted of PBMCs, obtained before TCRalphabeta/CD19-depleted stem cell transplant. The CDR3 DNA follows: TGTGCCAGCAGCCGGGGACTAGCAGCCTACAATGAGCAGTTCTTC. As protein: CASSRGLAAYNEQFF.